These T cell receptor beta chains were read from a single sample in a study of cytomegalovirus exposure and HLA in healthy donors. Measured with immunoSEQ multiplex PCR; TCRdb has only the in-frame clones, and not every one. There are fewer than 110,000 clones in the sample; around 77% occur only once, and about 4.3% lies in the top ten. Sequencing input: PBMCs. The receptors were sampled from a male donor in good health and CMV-seronegative. Both conserved end residues are part of each CDR3. D genes are given only for firm matches. Where a row states a size, it is once, few, many or the class of an expanded clone; other rows omit it.

d_gene: NA; v_gene: TRBV6-5; j_gene: TRBJ2-1; abundance: NA; CDR3aa: CASTLSGTYNEQFF; CDR3nt: TGTGCCAGCACCTTGTCCGGGACCTACAATGAGCAGTTCTTC
d_gene: TRBD2; v_gene: TRBV9; j_gene: TRBJ2-7; abundance: few; CDR3aa: CASSVGIAGGPYEQYF; CDR3nt: TGTGCCAGCAGCGTAGGAATCGCGGGAGGGCCCTACGAGCAGTACTTC
d_gene: TRBD1; v_gene: TRBV5-1; j_gene: TRBJ1-1; abundance: NA; CDR3aa: CASSFTRTGEAFF; CDR3nt: TGCGCCAGCAGCTTCACTCGGACAGGGGAAGCTTTCTTT
d_gene: NA; v_gene: TRBV29-1; j_gene: TRBJ2-5; abundance: NA; CDR3aa: CSVEGDSTETQYF; CDR3nt: TGCAGCGTTGAAGGTGACAGTACAGAGACCCAGTACTTC
d_gene: TRBD1; v_gene: TRBV9; j_gene: TRBJ2-7; abundance: NA; CDR3aa: CASSVSGQSYEQYF; CDR3nt: TGTGCCAGCAGCGTCTCGGGACAGAGCTACGAGCAGTACTTC
d_gene: TRBD1; v_gene: TRBV20-1; j_gene: TRBJ2-1; abundance: NA; CDR3aa: CSAGQGAVLFF; CDR3nt: TGCAGTGCAGGACAGGGGGCAGTTCTGTTCTTC
d_gene: NA; v_gene: TRBV30; j_gene: TRBJ1-2; abundance: NA; CDR3aa: CARRAGRGYTF; CDR3nt: TGTGCCCGCAGGGCGGGGAGAGGCTACACCTTC
d_gene: NA; v_gene: TRBV5-4; j_gene: TRBJ2-6; abundance: few; CDR3aa: CASSLVRSGANVLTF; CDR3nt: TGTGCCAGCAGCTTGGTCAGGTCTGGGGCCAACGTCCTGACTTTC
d_gene: TRBD2; v_gene: TRBV4-1; j_gene: TRBJ2-7; abundance: few; CDR3aa: CASSHLGLAGGRPEGSYEQYF; CDR3nt: TGCGCCAGCAGCCACCTGGGACTAGCGGGAGGACGACCGGAGGGAAGCTACGAGCAGTACTTC
d_gene: NA; v_gene: TRBV5-1; j_gene: TRBJ2-7; abundance: few; CDR3aa: CASSHTGVGEQYF; CDR3nt: TGCGCCAGCAGCCACACGGGGGTTGGCGAGCAGTACTTC
d_gene: NA; v_gene: TRBV28; j_gene: TRBJ1-5; abundance: NA; CDR3aa: CASSLHREWDQPQHF; CDR3nt: TGTGCCAGCAGTCTTCACAGGGAATGGGATCAGCCCCAGCATTTT
d_gene: NA; v_gene: TRBV7-9; j_gene: TRBJ2-6; abundance: NA; CDR3aa: CASSSISGANVLTF; CDR3nt: TGTGCCAGCAGCTCTATTTCTGGGGCCAACGTCCTGACTTTC
d_gene: NA; v_gene: TRBV7-2; j_gene: TRBJ2-7; abundance: NA; CDR3aa: CASSYGLGYEQYF; CDR3nt: TGTGCCAGCAGCTACGGACTTGGCTACGAGCAGTACTTC
d_gene: TRBD2; v_gene: TRBV29-1; j_gene: TRBJ2-1; abundance: NA; CDR3aa: CSGAGTSFNEQFF; CDR3nt: TGCAGCGGGGCCGGGACTAGCTTCAATGAGCAGTTCTTC
d_gene: TRBD2; v_gene: TRBV5-1; j_gene: TRBJ2-2; abundance: few; CDR3aa: CASSFGGDTGELFF; CDR3nt: TGCGCCAGCAGCTTTGGGGGGGACACCGGGGAGCTGTTTTTT
d_gene: NA; v_gene: TRBV5-6; j_gene: TRBJ2-5; abundance: NA; CDR3aa: CASSKPGLQETQYF; CDR3nt: TGTGCCAGCAGCAAACCGGGACTCCAAGAGACCCAGTACTTC
d_gene: NA; v_gene: TRBV27; j_gene: TRBJ2-7; abundance: NA; CDR3aa: CASSRQGRVSYEQYF; CDR3nt: TGTGCCAGCAGTCGTCAGGGGCGGGTTTCCTACGAGCAGTACTTC
d_gene: TRBD1; v_gene: TRBV11-2; j_gene: TRBJ1-1; abundance: few; CDR3aa: CASSLASTGGAATFF; CDR3nt: TGTGCCAGCAGCTTAGCCTCAACAGGGGGCGCAGCCACTTTCTTT
d_gene: TRBD2; v_gene: TRBV6-5; j_gene: TRBJ2-1; abundance: NA; CDR3aa: CASSPGLAWDEQFF; CDR3nt: TGTGCCAGCAGTCCTGGACTAGCTTGGGATGAGCAGTTCTTC
d_gene: TRBD1; v_gene: TRBV27; j_gene: TRBJ1-4; abundance: NA; CDR3aa: CASSGDRGRNSEKLFF; CDR3nt: TGTGCCAGCAGTGGGGACAGGGGGCGAAATAGTGAAAAACTGTTTTTT
d_gene: NA; v_gene: TRBV5-4; j_gene: TRBJ1-1; abundance: NA; CDR3aa: CASSLFGTSGGAFF; CDR3nt: TGTGCCAGCAGCTTGTTCGGTACTTCAGGAGGAGCTTTCTTT
d_gene: NA; v_gene: TRBV30; j_gene: TRBJ1-1; abundance: NA; CDR3aa: CAWSGQLNTEAFF; CDR3nt: TGTGCCTGGAGTGGACAGTTGAACACTGAAGCTTTCTTT
d_gene: NA; v_gene: TRBV2; j_gene: TRBJ1-5; abundance: NA; CDR3aa: CASSDGQGSGQPQHF; CDR3nt: TGTGCCAGCAGTGATGGGCAGGGTAGCGGTCAGCCCCAGCATTTT
d_gene: TRBD1; v_gene: TRBV15; j_gene: TRBJ2-2; abundance: once; CDR3aa: CATSAGGAQAGELFF; CDR3nt: TGTGCCACCAGCGCAGGGGGCGCGCAGGCCGGGGAGCTGTTTTTT